A selection of T cell receptor beta chains follows, all from one sample in a study of control samples from healthy donors and cancer patients. The data were produced by immunoSEQ multiplex PCR, yet TCRdb's version contains in-frame clones alone and is incomplete. The table lists roughly 130,000 clones, around 93% of them singletons. The material sequenced was blood. Source of these receptors: a man aged 18 to 30 in good health. Each CDR3 is given without its conserved first and last residue.

V	J	CDR3
TRBV9	TRBJ2-1	ASSVGGGPYNEQF
TRBV15	TRBJ1-1	ATSRDYGGNTEAF
TRBV27	TRBJ1-5	ASSFTGGEQPQH
TRBV5-1	TRBJ1-1	ASSLASFRGPMNTEAF
TRBV5-6	TRBJ1-1	ASSLPGQGDEAF
TRBV27	TRBJ2-6	ASSFHLSGANVLT
TRBV7-9	TRBJ1-1	ASSLRGHTNTEAF
TRBV6-1	TRBJ2-7	VSSGTPGGSLYEQY
TRBV5-6	TRBJ1-6	ASSFWKSVKNSPLH
TRBV7-2	TRBJ1-1	ASSLSQFYTEAF
TRBV9	TRBJ1-3	ASSVGLSGNTIY
TRBV3-1/TRBV3-2	TRBJ1-1	ASSQNSGGHEAF
TRBV7-9	TRBJ1-4	AARDVGEKLF
TRBV19	TRBJ1-2	ASRMGGTYGYT
TRBV29-1	TRBJ1-5	SVDLSTGSDQPQH
TRBV7-3	TRBJ2-1	ASSLEVSGGKQF
TRBV29-1	TRBJ1-1	SVVSESKAF
TRBV10-3	TRBJ1-5	AISESGGHSNQPQH
TRBV6-6	TRBJ1-4	ASSSQGWEKLF
TRBV6-5	TRBJ2-5	ASSIPPTGETQY
TRBV28	TRBJ1-1	ASSLRYTEAF
TRBV7-3	TRBJ2-2	ASSLGPYSEGGELF
TRBV14	TRBJ2-3	ASSQDQQGLDTQY
TRBV10-1	TRBJ2-2	ASSESDRGIEDTGELF
TRBV5-1	TRBJ2-6	ASSSGSGANVLT
TRBV30	TRBJ1-1	AWRGTWNTEAF
TRBV6-2/TRBV6-3	TRBJ2-7	ASSSSHRGVGEQY
TRBV4-1	TRBJ2-5	ASSQAPQSGTQY
TRBV7-3	TRBJ1-1	ASSSGTGGMDTEAF
TRBV5-1	TRBJ1-4	ASSVGPPNEKLF
TRBV12-3/TRBV12-4	TRBJ1-1	ASSFRGSTEAF
TRBV12-3/TRBV12-4	TRBJ1-2	ASSRQGPYGYT
TRBV6-5	TRBJ2-7	ASSYNGQPYEQY
TRBV12-3/TRBV12-4	TRBJ1-1	ASSWGGRTEAF
TRBV10-1	TRBJ2-5	ASSGGGQETQY
TRBV7-7	TRBJ2-3	ASSSGTGNTDTQY
TRBV11-2	TRBJ2-3	ASSLDGTDTQY
TRBV27	TRBJ1-5	ASSSIQGARGWPQH
TRBV19	TRBJ2-2	ASSERGTGELF
TRBV12-3/TRBV12-4	TRBJ1-2	ATSEGTNYGYT
TRBV29-1	TRBJ1-1	SVGPSLGGTEAF
TRBV7-8	TRBJ2-1	ASTTGVAGNPEQF
TRBV7-3	TRBJ2-2	ASSLMVGELF
TRBV9	TRBJ2-3	ASSVVASGGAGDTQY
TRBV27	TRBJ2-7	ASSGQGDYEQY
TRBV30	TRBJ1-5	AWSVQGNQPQH
TRBV5-4	TRBJ2-1	ASSWKRGGVNEQF
TRBV5-6	TRBJ1-2	ASSLGTSPRGYT
TRBV2	TRBJ1-5	ASSEYRSNQPQH
TRBV29-1	TRBJ2-3	SVNRVLGTDTQY
TRBV15	TRBJ1-2	ATSQPGTGYGYT
TRBV12-3/TRBV12-4	TRBJ2-7	ASSFDGYEQY
TRBV6-5	TRBJ1-1	ASRDAAGMVTEAF
TRBV10-1	TRBJ1-1	ASSVSMNTEAF
TRBV27	TRBJ1-6	ASSLTGSGSPLH
TRBV10-3	TRBJ2-1	AISDAAEGYNEQF
TRBV18	TRBJ2-6	ASSPAGAGSGANVLT
TRBV12-3/TRBV12-4	TRBJ2-7	ASSYRDFYEQY
TRBV19	TRBJ2-1	ASSSTSVRTYNEQF
TRBV20-1	TRBJ2-5	RPRGGETQY